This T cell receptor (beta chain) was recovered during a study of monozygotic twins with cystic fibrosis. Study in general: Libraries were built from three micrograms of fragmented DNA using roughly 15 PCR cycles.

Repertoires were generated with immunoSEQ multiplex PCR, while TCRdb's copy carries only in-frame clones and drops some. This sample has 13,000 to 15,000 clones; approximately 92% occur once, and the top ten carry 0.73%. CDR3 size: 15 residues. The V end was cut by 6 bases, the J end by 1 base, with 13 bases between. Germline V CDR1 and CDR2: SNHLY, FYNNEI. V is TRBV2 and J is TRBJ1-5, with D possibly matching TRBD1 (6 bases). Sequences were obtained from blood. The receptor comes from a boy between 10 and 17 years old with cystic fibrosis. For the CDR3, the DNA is TGTGCCAGCAGGGTACAGGGATGGAGCAATCAGCCCCAGCATTTT. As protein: CASRVQGWSNQPQHF.